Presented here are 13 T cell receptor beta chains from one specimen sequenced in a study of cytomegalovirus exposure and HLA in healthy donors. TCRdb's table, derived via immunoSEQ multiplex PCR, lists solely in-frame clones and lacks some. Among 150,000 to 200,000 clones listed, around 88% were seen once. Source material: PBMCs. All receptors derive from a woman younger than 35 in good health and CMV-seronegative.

The CDR3 is CASSPGTPATSTDTQYF. For the CDR3, the DNA is TGTGCCAGCTCACCGGGCACGCCAGCTACTAGCACAGATACGCAGTATTTT. The V gene is TRBV18, the J gene TRBJ2-3; D remains unclear. Per germline, CDR1 KGHSH and CDR2 LQKENI. Trimming left V 3 bases short and J 0 bases short, with 16 bases between. This CDR3 has 17 residues.

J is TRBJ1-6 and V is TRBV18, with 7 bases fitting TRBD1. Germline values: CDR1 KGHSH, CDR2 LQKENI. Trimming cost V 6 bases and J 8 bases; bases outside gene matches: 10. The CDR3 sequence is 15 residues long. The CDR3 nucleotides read TGTGCCAGCTCGCAGGGGGACCAAGCTTATTCACCCCTCCACTTT. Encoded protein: CASSQGDQAYSPLHF.

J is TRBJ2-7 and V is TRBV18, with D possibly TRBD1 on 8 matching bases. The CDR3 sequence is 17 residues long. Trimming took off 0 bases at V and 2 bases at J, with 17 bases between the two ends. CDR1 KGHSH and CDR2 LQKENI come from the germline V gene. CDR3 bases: TGTGCCAGCTCACCACCATTAACAGGGGGGGTTCCCTACGAGCAGTACTTC. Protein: CASSPPLTGGVPYEQYF.

As DNA, the CDR3 is TGTGCCAGCAGCCCCGCCATAGGGGGTAGCCGCTATAGCAATCAGCCCCAGCATTTT. Its translation: CASSPAIGGSRYSNQPQHF. The chain employs TRBV4-2 and TRBJ1-5; possibly TRBD1 for D (6 bases). The V end lost 4 bases, the J end lost 0 bases, and 22 bases lay between the germline ends. CDR1 and CDR2 from the germline V gene are LGHNA and YNFKEQ. The length of the CDR3 is 19 residues.

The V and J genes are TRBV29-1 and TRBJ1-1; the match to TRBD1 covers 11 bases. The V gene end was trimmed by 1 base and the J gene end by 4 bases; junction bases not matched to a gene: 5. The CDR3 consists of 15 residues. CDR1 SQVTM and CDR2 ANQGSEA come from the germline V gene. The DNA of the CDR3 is TGCAGCGTTGAAGGGACAGGGGGCGCTTCCACTGAAGCTTTCTTT. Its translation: CSVEGTGGASTEAFF.

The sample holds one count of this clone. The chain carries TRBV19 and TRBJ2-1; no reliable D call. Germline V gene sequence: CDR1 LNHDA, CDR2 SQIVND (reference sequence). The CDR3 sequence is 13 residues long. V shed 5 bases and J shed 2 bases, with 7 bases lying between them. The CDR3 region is CASSVGPYNEQFF. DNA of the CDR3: TGTGCCAGTAGTGTCGGTCCCTACAATGAGCAGTTCTTC.

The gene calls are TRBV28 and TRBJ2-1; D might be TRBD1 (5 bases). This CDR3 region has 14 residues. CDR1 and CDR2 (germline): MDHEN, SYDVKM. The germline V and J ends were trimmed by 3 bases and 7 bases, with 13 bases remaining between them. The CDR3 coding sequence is TGTGCCAGCAGTTTGATAGGGGTAAGGAATGAGCAGTTCTTC. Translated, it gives CASSLIGVRNEQFF.

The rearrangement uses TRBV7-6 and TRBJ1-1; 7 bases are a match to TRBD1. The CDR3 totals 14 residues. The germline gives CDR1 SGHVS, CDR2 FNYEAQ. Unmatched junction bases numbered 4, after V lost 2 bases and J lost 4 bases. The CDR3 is CASSLTGEATEAFF. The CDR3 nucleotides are TGTGCCAGCAGCTTAACAGGGGAAGCCACTGAAGCTTTCTTT. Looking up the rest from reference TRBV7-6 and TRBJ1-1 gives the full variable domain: GAGVSQSPRYKVTKRGQDVALRCDPISGHVSLYWYRQALGQGPEFLTYFNYEAQQDKSGLPNDRFSAERPEGSISTLTIQRTEQRDSAMYRCASSLTGEATEAFFGQGTRLTVV.

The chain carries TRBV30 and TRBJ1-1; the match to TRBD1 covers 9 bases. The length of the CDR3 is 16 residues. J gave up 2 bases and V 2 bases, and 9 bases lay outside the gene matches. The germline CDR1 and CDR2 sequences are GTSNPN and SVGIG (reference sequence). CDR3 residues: CAWSRGKTGGNTEAFF. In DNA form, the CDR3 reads TGTGCCTGGAGTCGGGGTAAGACAGGGGGAAACACTGAAGCTTTCTTT.

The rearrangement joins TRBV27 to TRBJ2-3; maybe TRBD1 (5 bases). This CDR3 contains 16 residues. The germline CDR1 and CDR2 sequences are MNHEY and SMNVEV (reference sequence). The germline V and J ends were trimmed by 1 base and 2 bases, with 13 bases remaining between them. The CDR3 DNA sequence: TGTGCCAGCAGTTTATGGGGCAGGGTAGTCACAGATACGCAGTATTTT. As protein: CASSLWGRVVTDTQYF.

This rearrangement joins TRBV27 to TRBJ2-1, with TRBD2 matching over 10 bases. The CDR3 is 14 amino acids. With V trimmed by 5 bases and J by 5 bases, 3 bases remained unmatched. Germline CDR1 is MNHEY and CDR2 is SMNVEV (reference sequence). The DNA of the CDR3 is TGTGCCAGCAGTCGGACTAGCGGAGACAATGAGCAGTTCTTC. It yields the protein CASSRTSGDNEQFF.

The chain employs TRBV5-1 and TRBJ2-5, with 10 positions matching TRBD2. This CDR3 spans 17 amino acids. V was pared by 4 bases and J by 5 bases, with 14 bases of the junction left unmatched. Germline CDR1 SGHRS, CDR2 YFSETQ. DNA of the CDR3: TGCGCCAGCAGCCTAGGACTAGCGGTTACCCACGGGGAGACCCAGTACTTC. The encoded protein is CASSLGLAVTHGETQYF.

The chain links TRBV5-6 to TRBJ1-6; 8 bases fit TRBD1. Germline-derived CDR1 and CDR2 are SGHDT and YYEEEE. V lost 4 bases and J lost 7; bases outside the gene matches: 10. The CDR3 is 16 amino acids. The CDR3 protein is CASSQDRGEGNSPLHF. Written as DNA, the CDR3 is TGTGCCAGCAGCCAAGACAGGGGAGAAGGGAATTCACCCCTCCACTTT. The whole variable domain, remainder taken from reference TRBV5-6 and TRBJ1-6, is DAGVTQSPTHLIKTRGQQVTLRCSPKSGHDTVSWYQQALGQGPQFIFQYYEEEERQRGNFPDRFSGHQFPNYSSELNVNALLLGDSALYLCASSQDRGEGNSPLHFGNGTRLTVT.